The clone carrying this TCR beta chain was recorded many times. The target antigen is unknown. The library labeled individual cDNA molecules by adding unique molecular identifiers to them. Original data processing: Per-sample TCR counts ranged from roughly 20,000 to 750,000, median 95,638. TCRdb reprocessed the 5' RACE reads with MiXCR, giving one entry per CDR3 protein. These V and J calls originate from TCRdb's pipeline instead of the authors' own analysis. The sample includes approximately 150,000 distinct CDR3 sequences, over 3.5% of them seen just once. The CDR3 is made up of 16 amino acids. J was trimmed by 3 bases and V by 0 bases; bases with no gene match: 2. Germline V gives CDR1 KGHSH, CDR2 LQKENI. RNA extraction used unfractionated whole blood as the source of total RNA. The data were taken from a study of human T cells and chemical hapten exposure. Study information: It was small differences in pooled library volume that mainly caused per-sample TCR yields to vary.

Study-level findings and limits: Once DPC sensitization occurred, TCRs above 1 in 1000 frequency showed no change.

This rearrangement joins TRBV18 to TRBJ2-7, with 13 positions matching TRBD2. The clonotype originates from a female donor in good health. The CDR3 reads CASSPPGTSGVYEQYF. Written as DNA, the CDR3 is TGTGCCAGCTCACCACCCGGGACTAGCGGGGTCTACGAGCAGTACTTC.